The rows below give T cell receptor beta chains drawn from one sample of a study of blood T cell repertoires in COVID-19. Clones were sequenced by immunoSEQ multiplex PCR, and TCRdb holds only the in-frame ones, with some missing. The sample lists approximately 390,000 clones; roughly 89% were seen once. Sequencing input: PBMCs or T cells enriched from blood (not recorded which). The receptor set was obtained from a woman aged 45-60 years who had recovered from COVID-19. Each CDR3 is given with its conserved first and last residue. D genes are given only for firm matches. Some rows mark clone size as missing; the rest say once, few, many or name a class of expanded clone.

J gene: TRBJ1-2; D gene: NA; CDR3 length: 13; clone size: NA; V gene: TRBV7-9; CDR3 protein: CASSLDSNYGYTF; CDR3 DNA: TGTGCCAGCAGTTTAGACAGCAACTATGGCTACACCTTC
J gene: TRBJ1-2; D gene: TRBD1; CDR3 length: 14; clone size: NA; V gene: TRBV7-2; CDR3 protein: CASSLVDRGDGYTF; CDR3 DNA: TGTGCCAGCAGCTTAGTTGACAGGGGAGATGGCTACACCTTC
J gene: TRBJ1-2; D gene: NA; CDR3 length: 11; clone size: NA; V gene: TRBV3-1/TRBV3-2; CDR3 protein: CASSQGAGYTF; CDR3 DNA: TGTGCCAGCAGCCAAGGGGCTGGCTACACCTTC
J gene: TRBJ2-7; D gene: NA; CDR3 length: 13; clone size: NA; V gene: TRBV28; CDR3 protein: CASSSRQYYEQYF; CDR3 DNA: TGTGCCAGCAGCTCTCGACAGTACTACGAGCAGTACTTC
J gene: TRBJ1-1; D gene: NA; CDR3 length: 12; clone size: NA; V gene: TRBV2; CDR3 protein: CASSAGGTEAFF; CDR3 DNA: TGTGCCAGCAGTGCGGGAGGGACTGAAGCTTTCTTT
J gene: TRBJ1-1; D gene: TRBD1; CDR3 length: 14; clone size: NA; V gene: TRBV5-5; CDR3 protein: CASRHGQVNTEAFF; CDR3 DNA: TGTGCCAGCAGACATGGACAGGTGAACACTGAAGCTTTCTTT
J gene: TRBJ2-1; D gene: TRBD2; CDR3 length: 15; clone size: NA; V gene: TRBV7-7; CDR3 protein: CASSRGRGVYNEQFF; CDR3 DNA: TGTGCTAGCAGCCGGGGCCGGGGGGTCTACAATGAGCAGTTCTTC
J gene: TRBJ1-2; D gene: TRBD1; CDR3 length: 17; clone size: NA; V gene: TRBV6-2/TRBV6-3; CDR3 protein: CASSYSMTGFTNYGYTF; CDR3 DNA: TGTGCCAGCAGTTACTCGATGACAGGGTTTACTAACTATGGCTACACCTTC
J gene: TRBJ2-2; D gene: NA; CDR3 length: 14; clone size: NA; V gene: TRBV2; CDR3 protein: CASSESSPTGELFF; CDR3 DNA: TGTGCCAGCAGTGAATCTAGCCCCACCGGGGAGCTGTTTTTT
J gene: TRBJ2-2; D gene: NA; CDR3 length: 16; clone size: NA; V gene: TRBV30; CDR3 protein: CAFWRSHRGGTGELFF; CDR3 DNA: TGTGCCTTCTGGAGGAGCCACAGGGGAGGCACCGGGGAGCTGTTTTTT
J gene: TRBJ1-1; D gene: NA; CDR3 length: 14; clone size: NA; V gene: TRBV11-2; CDR3 protein: CASSSSTGSTEAFF; CDR3 DNA: TGTGCCAGCAGCTCATCCACAGGGAGCACTGAAGCTTTCTTT
J gene: TRBJ1-1; D gene: TRBD1; CDR3 length: 12; clone size: NA; V gene: TRBV7-9; CDR3 protein: CASSGQGSEAFF; CDR3 DNA: TGTGCCAGCAGCGGACAGGGGTCTGAAGCTTTCTTT
J gene: TRBJ1-1; D gene: NA; CDR3 length: 15; clone size: NA; V gene: TRBV18; CDR3 protein: CASSFGARENTEAFF; CDR3 DNA: TGTGCCAGCTCTTTTGGGGCGCGGGAGAACACTGAAGCTTTCTTT
J gene: TRBJ2-3; D gene: TRBD2; CDR3 length: 16; clone size: NA; V gene: TRBV19; CDR3 protein: CASRLAGGPSTDTQYF; CDR3 DNA: TGTGCCAGTAGATTAGCGGGGGGACCTAGCACAGATACGCAGTATTTT
J gene: TRBJ1-2; D gene: NA; CDR3 length: 15; clone size: NA; V gene: TRBV19; CDR3 protein: CASSIRGDGRSGYTF; CDR3 DNA: TGTGCCAGTAGTATTAGGGGCGATGGACGTAGCGGCTACACCTTC
J gene: TRBJ2-7; D gene: TRBD2; CDR3 length: 19; clone size: NA; V gene: TRBV4-2; CDR3 protein: CASSQSHVTSGGPPYEQYF; CDR3 DNA: TGTGCCAGCAGCCAATCCCATGTGACTAGCGGGGGGCCGCCCTACGAGCAGTACTTC
J gene: TRBJ2-3; D gene: NA; CDR3 length: 14; clone size: once; V gene: TRBV5-4; CDR3 protein: CASSLSTSTDTQYF; CDR3 DNA: TGTGCCAGCAGCTTGAGTACTAGCACAGATACGCAGTATTTT
J gene: TRBJ1-3; D gene: NA; CDR3 length: 13; clone size: NA; V gene: TRBV6-1; CDR3 protein: CASSEKPGQSIYF; CDR3 DNA: TGTGCCAGCAGTGAAAAACCGGGACAATCCATATATTTT
J gene: TRBJ1-1; D gene: NA; CDR3 length: 11; clone size: NA; V gene: TRBV29-1; CDR3 protein: CSVIENTEAFF; CDR3 DNA: TGCAGCGTTATAGAGAACACTGAAGCTTTCTTT
J gene: TRBJ1-6; D gene: NA; CDR3 length: 16; clone size: NA; V gene: TRBV30; CDR3 protein: CAWMREGLSFNSPLHF; CDR3 DNA: TGTGCCTGGATGAGGGAGGGGCTGAGTTTTAATTCACCCCTCCACTTT
J gene: TRBJ1-2; D gene: NA; CDR3 length: 16; clone size: many; V gene: TRBV5-6; CDR3 protein: CASSFGRFGGTNGYTF; CDR3 DNA: TGTGCCAGCAGCTTCGGCAGGTTCGGGGGAACCAATGGCTACACCTTC
J gene: TRBJ2-3; D gene: TRBD2; CDR3 length: 18; clone size: NA; V gene: TRBV7-9; CDR3 protein: CASSPAGTSGGRTGTQYF; CDR3 DNA: TGTGCCAGCAGTCCCGCCGGGACTAGCGGGGGCCGGACTGGAACGCAGTATTTT
J gene: TRBJ2-7; D gene: NA; CDR3 length: 17; clone size: NA; V gene: TRBV21-1; CDR3 protein: CASSKSTDWTGAHEQYF; CDR3 DNA: TGTGCCAGCAGCAAGTCAACCGATTGGACAGGGGCCCACGAGCAGTACTTC
J gene: TRBJ1-2; D gene: NA; CDR3 length: 14; clone size: NA; V gene: TRBV5-1; CDR3 protein: CASSPTRVDYGYTF; CDR3 DNA: TGCGCCAGCAGCCCAACCAGGGTAGACTATGGCTACACCTTC
J gene: TRBJ2-7; D gene: NA; CDR3 length: 13; clone size: NA; V gene: TRBV27; CDR3 protein: CASSYSWPGEQYF; CDR3 DNA: TGTGCCAGCAGTTATTCATGGCCTGGCGAGCAGTACTTC
J gene: TRBJ1-3; D gene: NA; CDR3 length: 14; clone size: NA; V gene: TRBV7-2; CDR3 protein: CASREQGSGNTIYF; CDR3 DNA: TGTGCCAGCAGAGAACAGGGATCCGGAAACACCATATATTTT
J gene: TRBJ1-4; D gene: TRBD1; CDR3 length: 15; clone size: NA; V gene: TRBV15; CDR3 protein: CATRQGQGVTEKLFF; CDR3 DNA: TGTGCCACCCGACAAGGACAGGGGGTAACTGAAAAACTGTTTTTT
J gene: TRBJ1-1; D gene: NA; CDR3 length: 14; clone size: NA; V gene: TRBV11-2; CDR3 protein: CASSLDRTRGEAFF; CDR3 DNA: TGTGCCAGCAGCTTAGATCGGACCAGGGGTGAAGCTTTCTTT
J gene: TRBJ1-1; D gene: TRBD1; CDR3 length: 13; clone size: once; V gene: TRBV19; CDR3 protein: CASSPDRGTEAFF; CDR3 DNA: TGTGCCAGTAGTCCTGACAGGGGGACTGAAGCTTTCTTT
J gene: TRBJ1-6; D gene: TRBD1; CDR3 length: 13; clone size: NA; V gene: TRBV6-5; CDR3 protein: CASRGDSISPLHF; CDR3 DNA: TGTGCCAGCAGGGGGGACAGCATATCACCCCTCCACTTT
J gene: TRBJ1-2; D gene: NA; CDR3 length: 14; clone size: NA; V gene: TRBV27; CDR3 protein: CASSYRADNYGYTF; CDR3 DNA: TGTGCCAGCAGTTACAGGGCTGATAACTATGGCTACACCTTC
J gene: TRBJ1-5; D gene: NA; CDR3 length: 17; clone size: NA; V gene: TRBV2; CDR3 protein: CASSEALTGYSKQPQHF; CDR3 DNA: TGTGCCAGCAGTGAAGCGCTTACAGGGTATTCTAAACAGCCCCAGCATTTT
J gene: TRBJ1-3; D gene: NA; CDR3 length: 14; clone size: NA; V gene: TRBV19; CDR3 protein: CASSIGAYGNTIYF; CDR3 DNA: TGTGCCAGTAGTATTGGTGCGTACGGAAACACCATATATTTT
J gene: TRBJ2-1; D gene: NA; CDR3 length: 13; clone size: NA; V gene: TRBV3-1/TRBV3-2; CDR3 protein: CASTRSSYNEQFF; CDR3 DNA: TGTGCCAGCACTAGATCCTCCTACAATGAGCAGTTCTTC
J gene: TRBJ1-2; D gene: NA; CDR3 length: 18; clone size: NA; V gene: TRBV3-1/TRBV3-2; CDR3 protein: CASSQDLVAPHLNYGYTF; CDR3 DNA: TGTGCCAGCAGCCAAGATCTCGTTGCTCCACACCTTAACTATGGCTACACCTTC
J gene: TRBJ2-2; D gene: NA; CDR3 length: 16; clone size: NA; V gene: TRBV10-2; CDR3 protein: CASSEFSVRGPGELFF; CDR3 DNA: TGCGCCAGCAGTGAGTTTAGTGTCAGGGGACCCGGGGAGCTGTTTTTT
J gene: TRBJ1-1; D gene: NA; CDR3 length: 13; clone size: NA; V gene: TRBV5-4; CDR3 protein: CASSLGGRTEAFF; CDR3 DNA: TGTGCCAGCAGCTTGGGGGGCAGGACTGAAGCTTTCTTT
J gene: TRBJ1-5; D gene: TRBD1; CDR3 length: 16; clone size: NA; V gene: TRBV3-1/TRBV3-2; CDR3 protein: CASSQAGTGGNQPQHF; CDR3 DNA: TGTGCCAGCAGCCAAGCCGGGACAGGGGGCAATCAGCCCCAGCATTTT
J gene: TRBJ1-1; D gene: NA; CDR3 length: 14; clone size: NA; V gene: TRBV7-9; CDR3 protein: CASSPTLPNTEAFF; CDR3 DNA: TGTGCCAGCAGCCCCACACTACCGAACACTGAAGCTTTCTTT
J gene: TRBJ1-1; D gene: NA; CDR3 length: 14; clone size: NA; V gene: TRBV9; CDR3 protein: CASSGEGWNTEAFF; CDR3 DNA: TGTGCCAGCAGCGGGGAGGGGTGGAACACTGAAGCTTTCTTT
J gene: TRBJ1-5; D gene: TRBD1; CDR3 length: 14; clone size: NA; V gene: TRBV19; CDR3 protein: CASRQTGENQPQHF; CDR3 DNA: TGTGCCAGTAGACAGACAGGGGAGAATCAGCCCCAGCATTTT
J gene: TRBJ1-1; D gene: TRBD1; CDR3 length: 16; clone size: NA; V gene: TRBV4-2; CDR3 protein: CASSHAGTAEGAEAFF; CDR3 DNA: TGTGCCAGCAGCCATGCCGGGACAGCCGAGGGAGCTGAAGCTTTCTTT
J gene: TRBJ1-6; D gene: NA; CDR3 length: 18; clone size: NA; V gene: TRBV4-2; CDR3 protein: CASSASAFGSLGNSPLHF; CDR3 DNA: TGTGCCAGCAGCGCTAGCGCCTTCGGGTCCTTGGGTAATTCACCCCTCCACTTT
J gene: TRBJ2-7; D gene: NA; CDR3 length: 13; clone size: NA; V gene: TRBV5-1; CDR3 protein: CASSLSRLYEQYF; CDR3 DNA: TGCGCCAGCAGCTTATCCAGGCTATACGAGCAGTACTTC
J gene: TRBJ1-1; D gene: NA; CDR3 length: 12; clone size: NA; V gene: TRBV12-3/TRBV12-4; CDR3 protein: CASSSGGTEAFF; CDR3 DNA: TGTGCCAGCAGCTCGGGGGGGACTGAAGCTTTCTTT
J gene: TRBJ1-1; D gene: NA; CDR3 length: 13; clone size: NA; V gene: TRBV25-1; CDR3 protein: CASSELQATEAFF; CDR3 DNA: TGTGCCAGCAGTGAATTACAGGCTACTGAAGCTTTCTTT
J gene: TRBJ1-1; D gene: NA; CDR3 length: 16; clone size: once; V gene: TRBV28; CDR3 protein: CASTNPPGIGNTEAFF; CDR3 DNA: TGTGCCAGCACCAACCCCCCAGGGATAGGGAACACTGAAGCTTTCTTT
J gene: TRBJ1-2; D gene: TRBD1; CDR3 length: 14; clone size: NA; V gene: TRBV24-1; CDR3 protein: CATSDPGGPYGYTF; CDR3 DNA: TGTGCCACCAGTGATCCAGGGGGCCCCTATGGCTACACCTTC
J gene: TRBJ1-1; D gene: NA; CDR3 length: 13; clone size: NA; V gene: TRBV12-3/TRBV12-4; CDR3 protein: CASKTDSNTEAFF; CDR3 DNA: TGTGCCAGCAAGACGGACAGTAACACTGAAGCTTTCTTT
J gene: TRBJ1-5; D gene: TRBD1; CDR3 length: 17; clone size: NA; V gene: TRBV5-8; CDR3 protein: CASSRWTGGNKDQPQHF; CDR3 DNA: TGTGCCAGCAGCCGATGGACAGGGGGGAATAAGGATCAGCCCCAGCATTTT